The clone carrying this T cell receptor (beta chain) is medium-sized. Its specificity is not known. Multiplex touch-down PCR with TRB-A/B primers amplified rearranged V-D-J TRB sequences. TCRdb ran MiXCR on the multiplex PCR reads and lists one entry per CDR3 protein. The sample carries fewer than 9,000 distinct CDR3 sequences, 32% recorded once. TCR beta rearrangements were amplified from peripheral blood genomic DNA. This specimen comes from a study of T cell repertoires in aging, cancer and after chemotherapy. Study outcomes and limitations: Untreated cancer patients had significantly lower blood TCR diversity than age-matched healthy donors.

V was clipped by 6 bases and J by 3 bases, with 10 bases between them. This CDR3 region has 13 residues. The V gene's germline CDR1 is MNHEY and CDR2 SMNVEV (reference sequence). V is TRBV27 and J is TRBJ2-3; D is ambiguous. This TCR was recovered from a human donor in good health. Sequencing was done on a sample of blood. The CDR3 is CASRDGETDTQYF. The CDR3 region has the DNA TGTGCCAGCAGGGACGGTGAGACAGATACGCAGTATTTT.